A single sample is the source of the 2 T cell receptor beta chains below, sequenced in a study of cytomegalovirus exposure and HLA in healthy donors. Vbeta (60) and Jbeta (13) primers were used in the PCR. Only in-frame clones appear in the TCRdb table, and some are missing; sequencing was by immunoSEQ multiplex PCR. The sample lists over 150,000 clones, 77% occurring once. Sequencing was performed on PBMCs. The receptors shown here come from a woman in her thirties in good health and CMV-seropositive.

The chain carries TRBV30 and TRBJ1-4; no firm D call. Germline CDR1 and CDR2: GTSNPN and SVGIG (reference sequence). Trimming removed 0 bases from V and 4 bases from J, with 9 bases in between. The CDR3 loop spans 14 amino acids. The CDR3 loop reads CAWSVRHNNEKLFF. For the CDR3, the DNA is TGTGCCTGGAGTGTCAGACATAATAATGAAAAACTGTTTTTT.

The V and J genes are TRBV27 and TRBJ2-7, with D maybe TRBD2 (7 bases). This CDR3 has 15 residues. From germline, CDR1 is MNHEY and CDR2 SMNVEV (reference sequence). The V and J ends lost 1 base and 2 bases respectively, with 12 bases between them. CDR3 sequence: CASSLFGGPTYEQYF. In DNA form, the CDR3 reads TGTGCCAGCAGTTTATTCGGGGGGCCAACCTACGAGCAGTACTTC.